The 11 T cell receptor beta chains in this list originate from one sample, sequenced in a study of T-cell reconstitution after alpha-beta-depleted transplantation in children. Unique molecular identifiers were incorporated during preparation of the TCRbeta library. TCRdb used MiXCR to reprocess the PCR reads, holding one entry per CDR3 protein. The repertoire consists of more than 200,000 distinct CDR3 sequences, with about a quarter occurring once and the leading ten covering more than 2%. The source material was PBMCs, sampled before TCRalphabeta/CD19-depleted stem cell transplant. The receptors derive from a girl aged 2-15 years with Fanconi anemia, due to receive a stem cell transplant.

This clonotype was counted a few times. This chain links TRBV12-3 or TRBV12-4 with TRBJ1-3; 7 bases fit TRBD1. There are 13 residues in the CDR3. V shed 8 bases, J shed 8 bases, and the junction held 9 bases outside the gene matches. In DNA, the CDR3 is TGTGCCAGCTCCGACAGGGCCGGCGACACCATATATTTT. Its protein is CASSDRAGDTIYF.

This clonotype was detected only a few times. The chain is built from TRBV18 and TRBJ2-7; TRBD1 agrees at 8 bases. V was pared by 4 bases and J by 4 bases, with 6 bases of the junction left unmatched. The CDR3 totals 14 residues. CDR1 is KGHSH, CDR2 LQKENI, per germline. The CDR3 here is CASSRTGPLYEQYF. The CDR3, as DNA: TGTGCCAGCTCACGGACAGGGCCCCTTTACGAGCAGTACTTC.

Many counts were recorded for this clonotype. V usage is TRBV29-1 and J usage is TRBJ2-1; 10 nucleotides line up with TRBD2. J lost 1 base, V lost 3 bases, and 12 bases had no gene match. The germline CDR1 and CDR2 sequences are SQVTM and ANQGSEA. The CDR3 loop spans 18 amino acids. The CDR3 DNA reads as TGCAGCGTTGACAGGGCGTCCTTAGCGGGAGGATCCTACAATGAGCAGTTCTTC. Translation gives CSVDRASLAGGSYNEQFF.

The chain has TRBV4-2 and TRBJ2-1, with 12 positions matching TRBD2. Germline CDR1 reads LGHNA; CDR2 reads YNFKEQ. The length of the CDR3 is 17 residues. J lost 4 bases, V lost 3 bases, and 7 bases had no gene match. The CDR3 DNA reads TGTGCCAGCAGCCATTATACTAGCGGGGGGACGTACAATGAGCAGTTCTTC. Translation: CASSHYTSGGTYNEQFF.

This clonotype was counted at least ten times. The chain is built from TRBV20-1 and TRBJ2-1; D remains ambiguous. Germline CDR1 reads DFQATT; CDR2 reads SNEGSKA (reference sequence). The V end was cut by 0 bases, the J end by 3 bases, with 9 bases between. This CDR3 region has 14 residues. DNA for the CDR3: TGCAGTGCTAGAGACAGAAACTACTACAATGAGCAGTTCTTC. This sequence encodes CSARDRNYYNEQFF.

The genes are TRBV5-1 and TRBJ1-2; 10 nucleotides match TRBD1. Per the germline V gene, CDR1 is SGHRS and CDR2 is YFSETQ. With V trimmed by 5 bases and J by 6 bases, 7 bases remained unmatched. CDR3 length: 14 amino acids. CDR3 nucleotide sequence: TGCGCCAGCAGAAGGGGACAGGGGAGCCATGGCTACACCTTC. Translation: CASRRGQGSHGYTF.

This clonotype was seen a few times. V and J are TRBV5-1 and TRBJ2-1; D gene unclear. V was pared by 4 bases and J by 1 base, with 18 bases between. The CDR3 runs to 17 residues. The germline gives CDR1 SGHRS, CDR2 YFSETQ. The CDR3 loop reads CASSPGREHSSYNEQFF. DNA of the CDR3: TGCGCCAGCAGCCCCGGTAGGGAACACTCATCCTACAATGAGCAGTTCTTC.

The V call is TRBV6-1, the J call TRBJ2-7; 8 bases line up with TRBD2. V dropped 5 bases and J dropped 4; count of bases not matched to a gene: 10. From germline, CDR1 is MNHNS and CDR2 SASEGT. This CDR3 is 15 amino acids long. This CDR3 is CASSTLSQRGYEQYF. CDR3 DNA sequence: TGTGCCAGCAGTACCCTTAGCCAGCGGGGGTACGAGCAGTACTTC.

There are many counts of this clonotype. The gene calls are TRBV27 and TRBJ1-5; no firm D call. Per germline, CDR1 MNHEY and CDR2 SMNVEV (reference sequence). Trimming took off 4 bases at V and 4 bases at J, with 8 bases between the two ends. This CDR3 has 13 amino acids. Written as DNA, the CDR3 is TGTGCCAGCAGTTGGCAGGTAAATCAGCCCCAGCATTTT. Translation gives CASSWQVNQPQHF.

The chain recombines TRBV29-1 with TRBJ2-1; a weak D match, TRBD1 (6 bases). CDR3 length: 17 residues. Trimming pared 4 bases from V and 3 bases from J, leaving 22 bases between. Germline CDR1 is SQVTM and CDR2 is ANQGSEA. CDR3 bases: TGCAGCGTTGCACAGGGATCAGTCAGCCTTCTCTACAATGAGCAGTTCTTC. Its protein is CSVAQGSVSLLYNEQFF.

This clonotype has a count of ten or more. J is TRBJ2-2 and V is TRBV7-9; tentative D call: TRBD1 (6 bases). V was pared by 10 bases and J by 0 bases, with 12 bases between. The CDR3 totals 14 residues. Germline V CDR1 and CDR2: SEHNR, FQNEAQ (reference sequence). The CDR3 reads CATQGSANTGELFF. CDR3 in DNA: TGTGCCACCCAGGGGTCGGCGAACACCGGGGAGCTGTTTTTT.